Sequencing of this T cell receptor (beta chain) was carried out in a study of cytomegalovirus exposure and HLA in healthy donors. The PCR ran on 60 Vbeta and 13 Jbeta primers. Libraries were prepared by immunoSEQ multiplex PCR; TCRdb keeps only in-frame clonotypes and omits some of them. The table includes approximately 100,000 clones, around two thirds detected once. In nominal health when sampled, donors likely had unrecorded immune exposures nonetheless. Germline V lookup: CDR1 SGHDT, CDR2 YYEEEE. With V trimmed by 4 bases and J by 0 bases, 5 bases remained unmatched. CDR3 length equals 16 residues.

Sequencing was performed on PBMCs. The V and J genes are TRBV5-6 and TRBJ2-1, with TRBD2 identical over 9 bases. The receptor's source is a middle-aged man in good health and CMV-seropositive. The CDR3 loop is CASSRGRGSSYNEQFF. The CDR3 coding sequence is TGTGCCAGCAGCCGCGGGAGGGGTAGCTCCTACAATGAGCAGTTCTTC.